This T cell receptor (beta chain) derives from a study of PD-1 blockade in mismatch repair-deficient tumors. A note on this clone: The antigen is undetermined.

The protocol was immunoSEQ multiplex PCR, while the TCRdb copy is restricted to in-frame clones and leaves out a portion. This table holds 65,000 to 80,000 clones, 78% found once. Every patient had mismatch repair deficiency by PCR or immunohistochemistry. Overall study results and limits: Tumor-resident clones, often absent from pretreatment blood, expanded after pembrolizumab and then contracted.

Trimming shortened V by 5 bases and J by 6 bases, and 20 bases separated the two germline ends. This CDR3 region has 16 residues. Germline lookup yields CDR1 SGHAT and CDR2 FQNNGV. The TCR originated in an adult with mismatch repair-deficient cancer. Specimen: peripheral blood, collected 2 weeks after starting pembrolizumab. The V gene is TRBV11-2, the J gene TRBJ2-1; D may be TRBD2 (7 bases). The CDR3, as DNA: TGTGCCAGCAGCCGAAGGGGAGCGGGGACAAGCAATGAGCAGTTCTTC. Its protein product is CASSRRGAGTSNEQFF.